The 25 T cell receptor beta chains reported below all come from one sample, sequenced in a study of long-term antiretroviral therapy in people with HIV. At survey level, the immunoSEQ assay was run in its v3.0 version. Here immunoSEQ multiplex PCR was the method, and the copy in TCRdb shows in-frame clones only, minus some. This table has some 28,000 clones, about 95% appearing once. The material was unsorted PBMCs, obtained more than 6 years after starting antiretroviral therapy. Receptor source: a man younger than 45 with HIV.

This sequence joins TRBV27 and TRBJ1-4, with D perhaps TRBD1 (6 bases). Germline V gives CDR1 MNHEY, CDR2 SMNVEV (reference sequence). The CDR3 has 14 amino acids. With 3 bases removed from V and 8 bases from J, the gap between germline ends came to 13 bases. The CDR3 region is CASSFRGAEEKLFF. The DNA of the CDR3 is TGTGCCAGCAGTTTTAGGGGGGCGGAGGAAAAACTGTTTTTT.

This clone appeared a few times. V gene TRBV7-2 combines with J gene TRBJ1-2; 7 bases are a match to TRBD1. This CDR3 is 14 amino acids long. Losses at the gene ends were 5 bases for V and 2 bases for J; bases not matched to a gene: 5. The V gene's germline CDR1 is SGHTA and CDR2 FQGNSA. The CDR3 region has the DNA TGTGCCAGCAGCGGCCGGGACAGAAACTATGGCTACACCTTC. Translated, it gives CASSGRDRNYGYTF.

The chain combines TRBV5-1 with TRBJ2-1; 15 bases line up with TRBD2. Germline CDR1 SGHRS, CDR2 YFSETQ. The CDR3 runs 15 residues. The V and J ends lost 4 bases and 4 bases, in that order; junction bases with no gene match: 0. The CDR3 sequence: CASSGTSGRYNEQFF. The CDR3 nucleotides are TGCGCCAGCAGCGGGACTAGCGGGAGGTACAATGAGCAGTTCTTC.

V is TRBV29-1 and J is TRBJ2-2; tentatively, D is TRBD1 or TRBD2 (5 bases each). Germline V gives CDR1 SQVTM, CDR2 ANQGSEA. V gave up 2 bases and J gave up 2 bases, with 12 bases separating them. The CDR3 contains 15 residues. CDR3 sequence (DNA): TGCAGCGTTGAATCGGGAAGGGGTAACACCGGGGAGCTGTTTTTT. Translation: CSVESGRGNTGELFF.

The chain uses TRBV9 and TRBJ1-1; D possibly corresponds to TRBD1 (6 bases). V shed 5 bases and J shed 4 bases, with 18 bases lying between them. Germline V CDR1 and CDR2: SGDLS, YYNGEE. The CDR3 length is 15 residues. As DNA, the CDR3 is TGTGCCAGCAGTCGTAGCCCAGGGGAGGGCACTGAAGCTTTCTTT. It translates to CASSRSPGEGTEAFF.

The chain uses TRBV5-1 and TRBJ2-1; 13 bases are shared with TRBD2. The ends lost 0 bases at V and 0 bases at J; junction bases unmatched: 6. The CDR3 totals 19 residues. Germline CDR1 and CDR2: SGHRS and YFSETQ. The CDR3 nucleotides read TGCGCCAGCAGCTTGGGGACTAGCGGGGGCCTTAGCTCCTACAATGAGCAGTTCTTC. Translating it yields CASSLGTSGGLSSYNEQFF. Supplemented by reference TRBV5-1 and TRBJ2-1, the full variable domain reads KAGVTQTPRYLIKTRGQQVTLSCSPISGHRSVSWYQQTPGQGLQFLFEYFSETQRNKGNFPGRFSGRQFSNSRSEMNVSTLELGDSALYLCASSLGTSGGLSSYNEQFFGPGTRLTVL.

J is TRBJ2-1 and V is TRBV7-2, with 8 positions matching TRBD2. The J segment lost 8 bases and the V segment lost 3 bases, leaving 9 bases of the junction unmatched. The CDR3 runs 15 residues. Germline assignment: CDR1 SGHTA and CDR2 FQGNSA. The CDR3 nucleotides read TGTGCCAGCAGCTTGGAACAGCGGGAGTTGGATGAGCAGTTCTTC. Translated, it gives CASSLEQRELDEQFF.

The chain couples TRBV19 to TRBJ1-1; no clear D. The CDR3 is 14 amino acids. V dropped 5 bases and J dropped 4 bases, with 14 bases sitting between them. Germline values: CDR1 LNHDA, CDR2 SQIVND (reference sequence). CDR3 DNA: TGTGCCAGTAGTCTTCATGACCTTGGCACTGAAGCTTTCTTT. It codes for CASSLHDLGTEAFF.

The CDR3 region is CASSVRDRGPLEQYF. The CDR3 DNA reads TGTGCCAGCAGCGTCCGGGACAGGGGCCCTTTGGAGCAGTACTTC. V gene TRBV5-4 combines with J gene TRBJ2-7; 10 bases are a match to TRBD1. Germline values: CDR1 SGHNT, CDR2 YYREEE (reference sequence). This CDR3 is built from 15 residues. Trimming cost V 4 bases and J 7 bases; bases outside gene matches: 11.

A remark on this clone: The same CDR3 also results from other DNA sequences found in this sample. The V and J genes are TRBV15 and TRBJ2-7, with D unresolved. Germline V CDR1 and CDR2: LNHNV, YYDKDF (reference sequence). CDR3 length equals 12 residues. The V and J ends lost 0 bases and 5 bases respectively, with 5 bases between them. The CDR3 DNA is TGTGCCACCAGCAGAGATGAGGACGAGCAGTACTTC. Its protein product is CATSRDEDEQYF. Combining the CDR3 with reference TRBV15 and TRBJ2-7 gives the whole variable domain DAMVIQNPRYQVTQFGKPVTLSCSQTLNHNVMYWYQQKSSQAPKLLFHYYDKDFNNEADTPDNFQSRRPNTSFCFLDIRSPGLGDTAMYLCATSRDEDEQYFGPGTRLTVT.

The chain joins TRBV18 to TRBJ2-7; 7 nucleotides agree with TRBD1. The CDR3 spans 17 residues. V dropped 3 bases and J dropped 5; count of bases not matched to a gene: 16. Germline V gene data show CDR1 as KGHSH and CDR2 as LQKENI. Here the CDR3 DNA reads TGTGCCAGCTCACCGACAGTTATACCGGACAGGCGAGACGAGCAGTACTTC. Translated, it gives CASSPTVIPDRRDEQYF.

The chain links TRBV4-1 to TRBJ2-3; 15 bases map to TRBD2. The CDR3 sequence is 18 residues long. After removal of 0 bases from V and 0 bases from J, the junction contained 1 base not matched to a gene. CDR1 MGHRA and CDR2 YSYEKL come from the germline V gene. The DNA of the CDR3 is TGCGCCAGCAGCCAAGAAGGGACTAGCGGGGGGAGCACAGATACGCAGTATTTT. This codes for CASSQEGTSGGSTDTQYF.

The chain carries TRBV29-1 and TRBJ2-5; 10 bases are a match to TRBD2. Looked up from germline, CDR1 is SQVTM and CDR2 is ANQGSEA. Unmatched junction bases numbered 6, after V lost 3 bases and J lost 5 bases. This CDR3 contains 14 residues. The CDR3 region has the DNA TGCAGCGTTGATCAGCGGGGGGGCTATGAGACCCAGTACTTC. This encodes CSVDQRGGYETQYF.

The CDR3 reads CASSIGGQGEKLFF. DNA for the CDR3: TGTGCCAGCAGCATCGGGGGCCAGGGGGAAAAACTGTTTTTT. The J gene is TRBJ1-4, the V gene TRBV7-6; maybe TRBD1 (6 bases). CDR1 and CDR2 from the germline V gene are SGHVS and FNYEAQ. With 5 bases removed from V and 8 bases from J, the gap between germline ends came to 15 bases. The CDR3 contains 14 residues.

This chain joins TRBV5-4 and TRBJ1-4; 8 bases align to TRBD1. Germline V gene lookup returns CDR1 SGHNT and CDR2 YYREEE (reference sequence). V was clipped by 3 bases and J by 0 bases; unmatched bases: 4. CDR3 size: 16 residues. CDR3 protein: CASSSGQGATNEKLFF. DNA for the CDR3: TGTGCCAGCAGCTCAGGACAGGGTGCAACTAATGAAAAACTGTTTTTT.

The chain carries TRBV5-1 and TRBJ2-1; maybe TRBD2 (6 bases). The V end was cut by 0 bases, the J end by 0 bases, with 7 bases between. CDR3 size: 15 residues. Germline assignment: CDR1 SGHRS and CDR2 YFSETQ. CDR3 sequence (DNA): TGCGCCAGCAGCTTGGAGACTAGCTCCTACAATGAGCAGTTCTTC. Protein: CASSLETSSYNEQFF.

The chain joins TRBV9 to TRBJ2-7; possible D gene TRBD2, 5 bases. Germline lookup yields CDR1 SGDLS and CDR2 YYNGEE. The CDR3 spans 14 residues. Trimming cost V 3 bases and J 3 bases, with 13 bases left between them. In nucleotides, the CDR3 is TGTGCCAGCAGCGGCCAGGACGGGGACTACGAGCAGTACTTC. Translation gives CASSGQDGDYEQYF.

The chain is built from TRBV5-5 and TRBJ1-1; TRBD1 might be the D (5 bases). CDR1 is SGHKS and CDR2 is YYEKEE in the germline V gene (reference sequence). This CDR3 has 14 amino acids. V shed 0 bases and J shed 0 bases, with 6 bases lying between them. The CDR3 loop is CASSLGGLNTEAFF. The CDR3 bases are TGTGCCAGCAGCTTGGGGGGGTTGAACACTGAAGCTTTCTTT.

The V and J genes are TRBV5-1 and TRBJ1-6; maybe TRBD1 (5 bases). The CDR3 consists of 14 residues. V lost 0 bases and J 8 bases, leaving 9 bases between the germline ends. Germline V lookup: CDR1 SGHRS, CDR2 YFSETQ. The CDR3 spells CASSLGQGDSPLHF. In nucleotides, the CDR3 is TGCGCCAGCAGCTTGGGTCAGGGTGATTCACCCCTCCACTTT.

The chain employs TRBV28 and TRBJ1-2; 10 positions agree with TRBD1. CDR1 and CDR2 from the germline V gene are MDHEN and SYDVKM. The CDR3 has 15 amino acids. Trimming took 4 bases from V and 7 from J; bases not matched to a gene: 9. CDR3 region: CASSSPDRGQVGYTF. The CDR3 DNA sequence: TGTGCCAGCAGTTCGCCTGACAGGGGGCAAGTTGGCTACACCTTC.

This clone was found a few times. The gene calls are TRBV11-1 and TRBJ2-5, with TRBD2 matching over 11 bases. Trimming removed 5 bases from V and 0 bases from J; junction bases left unmatched: 5. The CDR3 covers 16 residues. Germline CDR1 and CDR2: SGHAT and FQDESV (reference sequence). The CDR3 DNA sequence: TGTGCCAGCAGCATTGGGACTAGCGGCTACCAAGAGACCCAGTACTTC. Its translation: CASSIGTSGYQETQYF.

V usage is TRBV10-3 and J usage is TRBJ2-3; D is unclear. In germline, CDR1 is ENHRY, CDR2 SYGVKD. V dropped 4 bases and J dropped 8 bases, with 13 bases sitting between them. CDR3 length: 13 amino acids. The CDR3 DNA is TGTGCCATCAGTGGAATTGTGACGGGTACGCAGTATTTT. Encoded protein: CAISGIVTGTQYF.

V gene TRBV7-2 combines with J gene TRBJ1-4; D perhaps matches TRBD1 (6 bases). The ends were cut back, 5 bases at V and 8 bases at J, with 21 bases in the middle. The CDR3 contains 16 residues. The germline CDR1 and CDR2 sequences are SGHTA and FQGNSA. CDR3 sequence: CASSPRGGADYEKLFF. CDR3 DNA sequence: TGTGCCAGCAGCCCGCGGGGGGGGGCGGATTACGAAAAACTGTTTTTT. Using reference TRBV7-2 and TRBJ1-4 for the parts outside the CDR3, the full variable domain is GAGVSQSPSNKVTEKGKDVELRCDPISGHTALYWYRQSLGQGLEFLIYFQGNSAPDKSGLPSDRFSAERTGGSVSTLTIQRTQQEDSAVYLCASSPRGGADYEKLFFGSGTQLSVL.

The rearrangement joins TRBV19 to TRBJ1-1; D gene ambiguous. V was cut by 3 bases and J by 8 bases, with 16 bases left in between. The CDR3 extends over 14 amino acids. CDR1 and CDR2 from the germline V gene are LNHDA and SQIVND (reference sequence). The DNA of the CDR3 is TGTGCCAGTAGTATGGATCGGGGAAAAGGGGAAGCTTTCTTT. This codes for CASSMDRGKGEAFF.

J is TRBJ2-3 and V is TRBV10-3; 10 nucleotides align to TRBD2. Germline CDR1 and CDR2: ENHRY and SYGVKD. The J segment lost 4 bases and the V segment lost 3 bases, leaving 16 bases of the junction unmatched. This CDR3 is 19 amino acids long. CDR3 region: CAISDLSGGAQRFADTQYF. The DNA for the CDR3 is TGTGCCATCAGTGATTTGAGCGGGGGGGCCCAAAGGTTCGCAGATACGCAGTATTTT.